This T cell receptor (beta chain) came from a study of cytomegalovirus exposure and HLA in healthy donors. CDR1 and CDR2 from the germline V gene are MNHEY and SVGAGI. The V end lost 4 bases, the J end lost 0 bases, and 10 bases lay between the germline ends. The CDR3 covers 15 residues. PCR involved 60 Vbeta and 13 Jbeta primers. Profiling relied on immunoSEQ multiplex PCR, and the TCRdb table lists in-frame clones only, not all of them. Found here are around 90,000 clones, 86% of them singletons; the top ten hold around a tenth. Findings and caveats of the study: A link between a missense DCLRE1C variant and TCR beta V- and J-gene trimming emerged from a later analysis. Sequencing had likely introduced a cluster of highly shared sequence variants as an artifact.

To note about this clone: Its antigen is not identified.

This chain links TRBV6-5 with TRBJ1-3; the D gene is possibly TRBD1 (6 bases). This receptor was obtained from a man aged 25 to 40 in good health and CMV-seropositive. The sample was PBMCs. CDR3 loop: CASSSQGPSGNTIYF. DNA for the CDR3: TGTGCCAGCAGTTCTCAGGGGCCCTCTGGAAACACCATATATTTT.